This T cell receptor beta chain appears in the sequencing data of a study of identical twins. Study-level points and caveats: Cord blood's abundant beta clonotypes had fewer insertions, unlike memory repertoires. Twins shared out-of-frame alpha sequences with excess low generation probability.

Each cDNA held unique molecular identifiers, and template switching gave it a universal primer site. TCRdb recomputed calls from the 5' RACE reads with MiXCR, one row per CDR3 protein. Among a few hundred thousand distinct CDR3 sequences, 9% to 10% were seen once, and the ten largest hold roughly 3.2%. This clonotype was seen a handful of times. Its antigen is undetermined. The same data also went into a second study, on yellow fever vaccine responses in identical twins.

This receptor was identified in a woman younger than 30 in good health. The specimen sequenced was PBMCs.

Here the CDR3 reads CASIWEGFYTF. The CDR3, as DNA: TGTGCCAGCATATGGGAGGGATTCTACACCTTC. This chain connects TRBV6-6 to TRBJ1-2; D uncertain. The CDR3 runs 11 residues. Germline CDR1 and CDR2: MNHNY and SVGAGI (reference sequence). V gave up 7 bases and J gave up 10 bases, with 13 bases separating them.